This T cell receptor (beta chain) was obtained from a study of blood T cell repertoires in COVID-19. The wider study: PBMCs, B-cell-depleted T cells, or T cells were the source of the cDNA or gDNA that made up the material.

Original methodology: Amplification with reference gene primers provided the estimates of nucleated cell counts. Using immunoSEQ multiplex PCR, the repertoire was profiled, and TCRdb retains in-frame clones only, with some absent. V, J and clone size are those of that table, while D and trimming were read from the DNA. The table lists 20,000 to 25,000 clones, 80% to 90% of them singletons. CDR3 length equals 16 residues. J gave up 6 bases and V 2 bases, and 9 bases lay outside the gene matches. From germline, CDR1 is MNHEY and CDR2 SMNVEV (reference sequence). The J gene is TRBJ2-1, the V gene TRBV27; 8 bases map to TRBD2. Sequencing input: peripheral blood. This clonotype originated in a human donor in a cohort sampled during active COVID-19. The CDR3 here is CASSLVYPGLGNEQFF. The CDR3 bases are TGTGCCAGCAGTTTAGTTTACCCGGGACTAGGCAATGAGCAGTTCTTC.